This T cell receptor beta chain was recovered during a study of T cell responses to AZD1222 COVID-19 vaccine. The assay was immunoSEQ multiplex PCR, and TCRdb's table has in-frame clones only and misses some. The data hold about 150,000 clones, with approximately 90% observed a single time. The CDR3 has 18 residues. The junction had 14 bases not matched to a gene; V was cut back by 5 bases and J by 2 bases. Germline loops: CDR1 MNHNY, CDR2 SVGAGI (reference sequence). This clonotype originated in an adult in good health. The sample consisted of peripheral blood, taken on day 0 of AZD1222 vaccination. The chain recombines TRBV6-6 with TRBJ2-7, with 11 nucleotides matching TRBD2. The CDR3 nucleotides read TGTGCCAGCAGTCCTCAGGTAGCGGGAGGGACAGTTGCCTACGAGCAGTACTTC. Its translation is CASSPQVAGGTVAYEQYF.